A single sample gave rise to the 32 T cell receptor beta chains below, sequenced in a study of blood T cell repertoires in COVID-19. Some clones are missing from TCRdb's copy, which holds only in-frame ones; the method was immunoSEQ multiplex PCR. The sample carries about 190,000 clones, about 88% recorded once. The source material was PBMCs or T cells enriched from blood (not recorded which). The receptors were gathered from a middle-aged woman in a cohort exposed to, infected with or recovered from COVID-19 (not recorded which).

V and J are TRBV7-2 and TRBJ2-7; 8 bases are shared with TRBD2. With 3 bases clipped from V and 2 bases from J, the junction kept 6 bases outside the gene matches. Per the germline V gene, CDR1 is SGHTA and CDR2 is FQGNSA. The CDR3 has 15 residues. CDR3 nucleotide sequence: TGTGCCAGCAGCTTTTTTCCGGGAGGGGCCTACGAGCAGTACTTC. Translating it yields CASSFFPGGAYEQYF.

V and J are TRBV5-4 and TRBJ2-5; TRBD1 matches at 8 bases. Germline loops: CDR1 SGHNT, CDR2 YYREEE (reference sequence). This CDR3 is built from 13 residues. Germline trimming cut 4 bases from V and 3 bases from J; bases unmatched to any gene: 2. CDR3 in amino acids: CASSLTGEETQYF. In DNA, the CDR3 is TGTGCCAGCAGCCTGACAGGGGAAGAGACCCAGTACTTC.

This chain connects TRBV6-5 to TRBJ1-2; D is unresolved. This CDR3 is 13 amino acids long. The V and J ends lost 2 bases and 6 bases respectively, with 10 bases between them. Germline V gene lookup returns CDR1 MNHEY and CDR2 SVGAGI. The CDR3 coding sequence is TGTGCCAGCAGTTACCCGGGTATTCATGGCTACACCTTC. Translated, it gives CASSYPGIHGYTF.

The gene calls are TRBV11-3 and TRBJ2-7; 11 bases match TRBD2. Germline V gives CDR1 SGHNT, CDR2 YENEEA. The CDR3 is 16 amino acids. J was trimmed by 5 bases and V by 1 base; bases with no gene match: 7. CDR3 in amino acids: CASSLGGSGRANEQYF. The CDR3 nucleotides read TGTGCCAGCAGCTTAGGGGGTAGCGGGAGGGCCAACGAGCAGTACTTC.

The rearrangement joins TRBV19 to TRBJ1-2, with D possibly being TRBD1 (5 bases). The length of the CDR3 is 14 residues. With 10 bases removed from V and 4 bases from J, the gap between germline ends came to 19 bases. The germline V gene has CDR1 LNHDA and CDR2 SQIVND (reference sequence). CDR3 nucleotide sequence: TGTGCCACTACCCGACAGAGCGAAGGCTATGGCTACACCTTC. Its translation is CATTRQSEGYGYTF.

The chain carries TRBV30 and TRBJ1-4; D is possibly TRBD1 (5 bases). Germline V lookup: CDR1 GTSNPN, CDR2 SVGIG (reference sequence). Between the trimmed V and J ends, which lost 4 bases and 4 bases, there was a span of 13 bases. The CDR3 totals 14 residues. CDR3 sequence (DNA): TGTGCCTGGACCCCCAGGGTAGTTAATGAAAAACTGTTTTTT. As protein: CAWTPRVVNEKLFF.

This chain joins TRBV14 and TRBJ2-1; D not resolved. There are 16 residues in the CDR3. The V end was cut by 6 bases, the J end by 0 bases, with 15 bases between. Germline V gene sequence: CDR1 SGHDN, CDR2 FVKESK. The CDR3 nucleotides read TGTGCCAGCAGTCCGGGTCGACGAAGCTCCTACAATGAGCAGTTCTTC. As protein: CASSPGRRSSYNEQFF.

J is TRBJ2-3 and V is TRBV29-1; the D gene is possibly TRBD2 (6 bases). This CDR3 region has 14 residues. Trimming took off 5 bases at V and 2 bases at J, with 14 bases between the two ends. The germline gives CDR1 SQVTM, CDR2 ANQGSEA. The CDR3 is CSVRSRDFTDTQYF. CDR3 sequence (DNA): TGCAGCGTTCGTTCGAGGGACTTCACAGATACGCAGTATTTT.

This clone has only one observation. The chain couples TRBV29-1 to TRBJ2-7, with 12 bases identical to TRBD1. Trimming at V came to 6 bases and at J to 4 bases, leaving 10 bases not matched to a gene. Germline CDR1 SQVTM, CDR2 ANQGSEA. CDR3 size: 15 residues. The CDR3 loop reads CSVKPGQGASYEQYF. For the CDR3, the DNA is TGCAGCGTGAAACCGGGACAGGGGGCGTCTTACGAGCAGTACTTC.

In this sample, this clone turned up a few times. This sequence joins TRBV4-3 and TRBJ1-6; TRBD1 is a possible D gene (6 bases). CDR1 and CDR2 (germline): LGHNA, YSLEER. Trimming took off 0 bases at V and 10 bases at J, with 10 bases between the two ends. The CDR3 is made up of 14 amino acids. The CDR3 bases are TGCGCCAGCAGCCAAGAACAGGGAACCTCACCCCTCCACTTT. Translated: CASSQEQGTSPLHF.

This clone showed up many times. The chain links TRBV19 to TRBJ1-6; D may be TRBD1 (5 bases). In germline, CDR1 is LNHDA, CDR2 SQIVND (reference sequence). V was cut by 6 bases and J by 6 bases, with 15 bases left in between. The CDR3 is made up of 15 amino acids. The CDR3 reads CASRPYRWGNSPLHF. The CDR3 nucleotides are TGTGCCAGTAGACCGTACAGGTGGGGTAATTCACCCCTCCACTTT.

The gene calls are TRBV27 and TRBJ1-6; TRBD1 matches 7 bases. In germline, CDR1 is MNHEY, CDR2 SMNVEV (reference sequence). J was trimmed by 7 bases and V by 2 bases; bases with no gene match: 8. This CDR3 region has 16 residues. This chain's CDR3 is CASSLGTGTVNSPLHF. The CDR3 coding sequence is TGTGCCAGCAGTTTAGGAACCGGGACAGTGAATTCACCCCTCCACTTT.

The genes are TRBV29-1 and TRBJ1-1, with D unresolved. The CDR3 sequence is 14 residues long. V shed 0 bases and J shed 4 bases, with 12 bases lying between them. Germline CDR1 SQVTM, CDR2 ANQGSEA. The CDR3 reads CSVEDRQYPTEAFF. CDR3 in DNA: TGCAGCGTTGAAGATCGCCAGTATCCCACTGAAGCTTTCTTT.

This rearrangement joins TRBV29-1 to TRBJ2-1, with 11 bases aligning to TRBD2. Per germline, CDR1 SQVTM and CDR2 ANQGSEA. The CDR3 length is 14 residues. V was pared by 7 bases and J by 4 bases, with 6 bases of the junction left unmatched. DNA of the CDR3: TGCAGCGGCTCGACTAGCGGGGTTTACAATGAGCAGTTCTTC. This gives the protein CSGSTSGVYNEQFF.

V gene TRBV7-2 combines with J gene TRBJ2-3; 12 bases align to TRBD1. Trimming took 3 bases from V and 3 from J; bases not matched to a gene: 10. The CDR3 extends over 18 amino acids. CDR1 is SGHTA and CDR2 is FQGNSA in the germline V gene. The CDR3 coding sequence is TGTGCCAGCAGCTTTCGCCCGGGACAGGGGGCGCTGACAGATACGCAGTATTTT. Translation: CASSFRPGQGALTDTQYF.

V gene TRBV7-6 combines with J gene TRBJ2-7; D might be TRBD2 (6 bases). Deletions cut 1 base from V and 3 bases from J, with 7 bases between. This CDR3 is built from 13 residues. Germline V gene lookup returns CDR1 SGHVS and CDR2 FNYEAQ. CDR3 in amino acids: CASSLGTIYEQYF. As DNA, the CDR3 is TGTGCCAGCAGCTTAGGGACTATCTACGAGCAGTACTTC.

This clone was seen once. The chain joins TRBV30 to TRBJ1-5, with a weak D call TRBD1 (5 bases). V lost 0 bases and J lost 2, with 8 bases in between. This CDR3 region has 14 residues. Germline V lookup: CDR1 GTSNPN, CDR2 SVGIG (reference sequence). CDR3 sequence reads: CAWSVSGGNQPQHF. The CDR3 nucleotides are TGTGCCTGGAGTGTATCGGGGGGCAATCAGCCCCAGCATTTT.

This chain uses TRBV27 with TRBJ1-6, with TRBD1 as a possible D gene (6 bases). The CDR3 contains 14 residues. From germline, CDR1 is MNHEY and CDR2 SMNVEV (reference sequence). The V and J ends lost 5 bases and 10 bases respectively, with 15 bases between them. This CDR3 is CASSPTGATSPLHF. The CDR3 bases are TGTGCCAGCAGTCCGACAGGAGCGACGTCACCCCTCCACTTT.

Note on this clone: The same CDR3 can be traced to other DNA sequences in this sample. The rearrangement links TRBV29-1 to TRBJ1-1; D gene uncertain. V was shortened by 6 bases and J by 0 bases, with 5 bases between the two germline ends. This CDR3 comprises 11 residues. Germline V lookup: CDR1 SQVTM, CDR2 ANQGSEA. CDR3 sequence reads: CSVVVNTEAFF. In nucleotides, the CDR3 is TGCAGCGTCGTTGTGAACACTGAAGCTTTCTTT. Using reference TRBV29-1 and TRBJ1-1 for the parts outside the CDR3, the full variable domain is SAVISQKPSRDICQRGTSLTIQCQVDSQVTMMFWYRQQPGQSLTLIATANQGSEATYESGFVIDKFPISRPNLTFSTLTVSNMSPEDSSIYLCSVVVNTEAFFGQGTRLTVV.

The chain couples TRBV9 to TRBJ2-1; D is perhaps TRBD1 (5 bases). The germline gives CDR1 SGDLS, CDR2 YYNGEE. The CDR3 sequence is 15 residues long. Deletions cut 1 base from V and 4 bases from J, with 12 bases between. CDR3 coding DNA: TGTGCCAGCAGCGTATCGGCCAGGGATTACAATGAGCAGTTCTTC. Its protein product is CASSVSARDYNEQFF.

The chain is built from TRBV6-2 or TRBV6-3 and TRBJ2-7; 11 nucleotides agree with TRBD2. Germline loops: CDR1 MNHEY, CDR2 SVGEGT. The CDR3 totals 14 residues. The trim removed 6 bases at V and 6 bases at J, leaving 7 bases unmatched. The CDR3 DNA follows: TGTGCCAGCAGCCCCCGGACTAGCGGGCGCGAGCAGTACTTC. It encodes CASSPRTSGREQYF.

The V gene is TRBV28, the J gene TRBJ1-2; TRBD1 matches at 9 bases. Germline trimming cut 6 bases from V and 8 bases from J; bases unmatched to any gene: 13. Germline CDR1 is MDHEN and CDR2 is SYDVKM. The CDR3 length is 15 residues. The CDR3 DNA reads as TGTGCCAGCAGCTCACAGGGGGCAGGGGGCCGAGGCTACACCTTC. Encoded protein: CASSSQGAGGRGYTF.

The CDR3 sequence is CASSTGTGRPETQYF. In DNA, the CDR3 is TGTGCCAGCAGCACCGGGACAGGGCGTCCAGAGACCCAGTACTTC. The chain employs TRBV13 and TRBJ2-5, with 9 bases lining up with TRBD1. Trimming cost V 5 bases and J 4 bases; bases outside gene matches: 8. This CDR3 spans 15 amino acids. Germline CDR1 reads PRHDT; CDR2 reads FYEKMQ (reference sequence).

The J gene is TRBJ2-1, the V gene TRBV3-1 (or the pseudogene TRBV3-2), with 12 bases lining up with TRBD2. The ends lost 6 bases at V and 6 bases at J; junction bases unmatched: 6. The germline CDR1 and CDR2 sequences are LGHDT and YNNKEL (reference sequence). The CDR3 extends over 15 amino acids. The CDR3 region has the DNA TGTGCCAGCAGTCTAGCGGGAGGGTCTGGCAATGAGCAGTTCTTC. This sequence encodes CASSLAGGSGNEQFF.

The V gene is TRBV6-5, the J gene TRBJ2-2; D call uncertain. V was cut by 5 bases and J by 9 bases, with 16 bases left in between. CDR1 MNHEY and CDR2 SVGAGI come from the germline V gene. The CDR3 covers 14 residues. In nucleotides, the CDR3 is TGTGCCAGCAGTATACTTACTGACTCCAGGGAGCTGTTTTTT. Translating gives CASSILTDSRELFF.

This chain uses TRBV28 with TRBJ2-5; 10 bases are a match to TRBD2. Germline V lookup: CDR1 MDHEN, CDR2 SYDVKM. V shed 5 bases, J shed 5 bases, and the junction held 14 bases outside the gene matches. The CDR3 runs to 17 residues. Here the CDR3 reads CASSAPSSSGGWETQYF. CDR3 in DNA: TGTGCCAGCAGTGCTCCCTCCTCTAGCGGGGGCTGGGAGACCCAGTACTTC.

The rearrangement links TRBV7-6 to TRBJ1-1; D not resolved. The CDR3 is 15 residues long. CDR1 and CDR2 (germline): SGHVS, FNYEAQ. V was pared by 1 base and J by 2 bases, with 11 bases between. The CDR3 reads CASSLGIRENTEAFF. The CDR3, as DNA: TGTGCCAGCAGCTTAGGGATCCGGGAAAACACTGAAGCTTTCTTT.

The chain joins TRBV10-3 to TRBJ2-7; 7 nucleotides match TRBD1. V was pared by 8 bases and J by 1 base, with 5 bases of the junction left unmatched. Germline loops: CDR1 ENHRY, CDR2 SYGVKD. The CDR3 sequence is 13 residues long. CDR3 amino acids: CAIRQGPSYEQYF. The CDR3 coding sequence is TGTGCCATCCGACAGGGCCCTTCCTACGAGCAGTACTTC.

The chain joins TRBV9 to TRBJ2-1; maybe TRBD1 (5 bases). Per germline, CDR1 SGDLS and CDR2 YYNGEE. The CDR3 spans 13 residues. The V end was cut by 3 bases, the J end by 10 bases, with 14 bases between. The CDR3 nucleotides are TGTGCCAGCAGCGCACCAGGGTCCCGGGAGCAGTTCTTC. This sequence encodes CASSAPGSREQFF.

This clone was detected once. The J gene is TRBJ2-7, the V gene TRBV6-5, with 9 bases identical to TRBD1. Losses at the gene ends were 6 bases for V and 2 bases for J; bases not matched to a gene: 5. Germline loops: CDR1 MNHEY, CDR2 SVGAGI. This CDR3 region has 14 residues. CDR3 sequence (DNA): TGTGCCAGCAGCATAACAGGGGGCCCCTACGAGCAGTACTTC. Amino acid sequence: CASSITGGPYEQYF.

The chain carries TRBV6-5 and TRBJ1-6, with D possibly being TRBD1 (5 bases). V gave up 6 bases and J gave up 4 bases, with 10 bases separating them. The germline CDR1 and CDR2 sequences are MNHEY and SVGAGI. The CDR3 consists of 14 residues. The chain's CDR3 is CASRQVPYNSPLHF. CDR3 DNA: TGTGCCAGCAGACAGGTCCCTTATAATTCACCCCTCCACTTT.

This clone was seen a single time. Other DNA sequences from this sample encode an identical CDR3 as well. V gene TRBV5-1 combines with J gene TRBJ1-2, with D perhaps matching TRBD1 (6 bases). V shed 0 bases and J shed 4 bases, with 13 bases lying between them. The CDR3 is made up of 15 amino acids. Germline values: CDR1 SGHRS, CDR2 YFSETQ. The CDR3 sequence: CASSLEEQGVYGYTF. In nucleotides, the CDR3 is TGCGCCAGCAGCTTGGAAGAACAGGGCGTCTATGGCTACACCTTC. Based on the CDR3 plus reference TRBV5-1 and TRBJ1-2, the full variable domain is KAGVTQTPRYLIKTRGQQVTLSCSPISGHRSVSWYQQTPGQGLQFLFEYFSETQRNKGNFPGRFSGRQFSNSRSEMNVSTLELGDSALYLCASSLEEQGVYGYTFGSGTRLTVV.